This TCR beta chain appears in the sequencing data of a study of kidney transplant recipient with SARS-CoV-2 infection. From germline, CDR1 is LNHNV and CDR2 YYDKDF (reference sequence). The CDR3 has 15 residues. TCRdb fed the reads into MiXCR, producing one record per CDR3 protein. The data show about 240,000 distinct CDR3 sequences, less than 35% seen once. Regarding this clonotype: This may be a read error, as it is one base from a much larger clone.

The sequence came from a male patient between 25 and 39 years old who had COVID-19 and was a kidney transplant recipient. Some T cells may have come from the graft donor. The chain is built from TRBV15 and TRBJ2-7; D unresolved. Sequencing was performed on a blood sample, taken at baseline and on day 111 from a kidney transplant recipient. In nucleotides, the CDR3 is TGTGCCACCAGCAGAGATATCGGCGGAACCTACGAGCAGCACTTC. This encodes CATSRDIGGTYEQHF.